The clone carrying this T cell receptor (beta chain) came up many times. The sample belongs to a study of T cells in Graves' hyperthyroidism and ophthalmopathy. Clinical symptoms, serum thyroxine, TRAb, thyroid ultrasound and orbital computed tomography informed diagnoses. The length of the CDR3 is 17 residues. With V trimmed by 0 bases and J by 4 bases, 8 bases remained unmatched. Germline V gene lookup returns CDR1 LGHNA and CDR2 YNFKEQ. There were TCR beta CDR3 regions amplified from RNA transcripts. Researchers ran a first-round RT-PCR on the TCR CDR3 using the HTBI primer set. MiXCR was run by TCRdb on the multiplex PCR reads, yielding one entry per CDR3 protein. The table lists 350,000 to 400,000 distinct CDR3 sequences, 14% of them singletons.

The V gene is TRBV4-2, the J gene TRBJ2-5; 10 nucleotides match TRBD2. This TCR came from a woman aged 60 to 75 with Graves' hyperthyroidism. Sequencing input: blood. CDR3 sequence reads: CASSQDPSGREGETQYF. The CDR3 DNA follows: TGTGCCAGCAGCCAAGATCCTAGCGGGAGAGAGGGAGAGACCCAGTACTTC.